This is a list of T cell receptor beta chains from one sample in a study of regulatory T cells in long-lasting Graves disease. TCRdb re-derived calls from the multiplex PCR reads in MiXCR, one entry per CDR3 protein. This sample yields hundreds of thousands of distinct CDR3 sequences, of which 12% are seen a single time; about 8.9% belongs to the top ten. This sample also belongs to another study, concerning T cells in Graves' hyperthyroidism and ophthalmopathy.

Sequencing was performed on peripheral blood mononuclear cells (PBMCs), taken at new diagnosis, from a patient treated with antithyroid drugs. These receptors all stem from a woman aged 25 to 39 with Graves disease. CDR3s include the opening cysteine and the closing phenylalanine or tryptophan. The D gene is left open where the match is weak. Each size is once, few, many, or a class for an expanded clone.

d_gene | j_gene | abundance | v_gene | CDR3aa | CDR3nt
. | TRBJ1-2 | many | TRBV7-2 | CASSLVRGGARYGYTF | TGTGCCAGCAGCTTAGTTAGGGGGGGCGCTAGGTATGGCTACACCTTC
. | TRBJ1-6 | many | TRBV3-1 | CASSQVVGLGNSPLHF | TGTGCCAGCAGCCAGGTGGTGGGGTTGGGGAATTCACCCCTCCACTTT
. | TRBJ2-5 | few | TRBV19 | CASSIWSGEETQYF | TGTGCCAGCTCTATATGGTCGGGAGAAGAGACCCAGTACTTC
. | TRBJ2-5 | many | TRBV11-3 | CASSFGTGGRQETQYF | TGTGCCAGCAGCTTTGGAACCGGGGGCCGTCAAGAGACCCAGTACTTC
TRBD1 | TRBJ2-2 | many | TRBV6-2/TRBV6-3 | CASSYRTGDNTGELFF | TGTGCCAGCAGTTACCGGACAGGGGACAACACCGGGGAGCTGTTTTTT
TRBD1 | TRBJ1-5 | few | TRBV2 | CASSRDRGSRPQHF | TGTGCCAGCAGTCGGGACAGGGGTAGTCGGCCCCAGCATTTT
TRBD1 | TRBJ1-6 | many | TRBV18 | CASSPDRVGPSPLHF | TGTGCCAGCTCACCCGACAGGGTCGGTCCTTCACCCCTCCACTTT
TRBD2 | TRBJ2-1 | many | TRBV6-2/TRBV6-3 | CASSERESNLYEQFF | TGTGCCAGCAGTGAGCGGGAGTCAAATCTATATGAGCAGTTCTTC
TRBD1 | TRBJ2-7 | many | TRBV18 | CASSPGQGENYEQYF | TGTGCCAGCTCACCCGGACAGGGGGAGAACTACGAGCAGTACTTC
. | TRBJ2-1 | many | TRBV6-1 | CASSTSVYNEQFF | TGTGCCAGCAGCACGAGCGTCTACAATGAGCAGTTCTTC
. | TRBJ1-1 | many | TRBV2 | CASMRVNTEAFF | TGTGCCAGCATGCGGGTGAACACTGAAGCTTTCTTT